These 16 T cell receptor beta chains came from one sample sequenced in a study of CD8+ T cells in alopecia areata. Reverse transcribed after extraction, RNA yielded cDNA as the sequencing template. Using immunoSEQ multiplex PCR, the repertoire was profiled, and TCRdb retains in-frame clones only, with some absent. The table has more than 110,000 clones, less than 70% seen once. Treatment described: oral pan-JAK inhibitor, 5-10 mg twice daily. Material: CD8+ T cells sorted from blood, obtained at week 4, from a patient treated with tofacitinib. These receptors were taken from a human donor with alopecia areata.

This clone was counted between two and nine times. The chain employs TRBV10-3 and TRBJ1-1; a possible D gene is TRBD1 (5 bases). Germline V gene lookup returns CDR1 ENHRY and CDR2 SYGVKD. V lost 3 bases and J 5 bases, leaving 10 bases between the germline ends. This CDR3 has 13 residues. CDR3 region: CAISDMGHTEAFF. The CDR3 DNA sequence: TGTGCCATCAGTGATATGGGGCATACTGAAGCTTTCTTT.

The chain recombines TRBV27 with TRBJ1-5, with 7 bases identical to TRBD1. With 5 bases clipped from V and 3 bases from J, the junction kept 7 bases outside the gene matches. This CDR3 is built from 15 residues. The germline V gene has CDR1 MNHEY and CDR2 SMNVEV (reference sequence). The CDR3 coding sequence is TGTGCCAGCAGTCTGGGGACAGCCCACAATCAGCCCCAGCATTTT. It yields the protein CASSLGTAHNQPQHF.

The genes are TRBV5-7 and TRBJ2-2; maybe TRBD1 (6 bases). TRBV5-7 is marked as an open reading frame, function uncertain. CDR3 size: 13 residues. Trimming cost V 5 bases and J 1 base, with 6 bases left between them. CDR3 bases: TGTGCCAGCAGGACAGGGAACACCGGGGAGCTGTTTTTT. Protein: CASRTGNTGELFF.

V usage is TRBV13 and J usage is TRBJ2-5, with a tentative D call TRBD1 (6 bases). Trimming took off 4 bases at V and 5 bases at J, with 14 bases between the two ends. Looked up from germline, CDR1 is PRHDT and CDR2 is FYEKMQ (reference sequence). CDR3 length: 14 amino acids. CDR3 coding DNA: TGTGCCAGCAGCTCTAGACAGGATGGGGAGACCCAGTACTTC. It codes for CASSSRQDGETQYF.

This clone was counted a few times. This chain links TRBV2 with TRBJ1-2, with 7 bases lining up with TRBD1. The ends lost 8 bases at V and 8 bases at J; junction bases unmatched: 11. Germline CDR1 SNHLY, CDR2 FYNNEI. The CDR3 is 13 amino acids. The CDR3 spells CASSTLGQDGYTF. In DNA, the CDR3 is TGTGCCAGCTCGACGCTAGGACAGGACGGCTACACCTTC.

The rearrangement joins TRBV5-6 to TRBJ1-6; no definite D call. This CDR3 spans 13 amino acids. Germline CDR1 is SGHDT and CDR2 is YYEEEE. V lost 0 bases, J lost 8 bases, and 6 bases lay in between. In DNA, the CDR3 is TGTGCCAGCAGCTTGGGCATGGATTCACCCCTCCACTTT. As protein: CASSLGMDSPLHF.

The chain uses TRBV27 and TRBJ2-1, with D unresolved. Trimming left V 5 bases short and J 7 bases short, with 18 bases between. The CDR3 has 15 residues. Germline CDR1 and CDR2: MNHEY and SMNVEV (reference sequence). The CDR3 DNA reads TGTGCCAGCAGTCCTACCCCCTCGGCCGGGAATGAGCAGTTCTTC. As protein: CASSPTPSAGNEQFF.

The rearrangement links TRBV11-2 to TRBJ2-1, with TRBD2 identical over 7 bases. Trimming cost V 7 bases and J 0 bases; bases outside gene matches: 9. CDR1 SGHAT and CDR2 FQNNGV come from the germline V gene. The CDR3 contains 16 residues. The CDR3 DNA follows: TGTGCCAGCACCGCAGCGGGGCCGGGCTCCTACAATGAGCAGTTCTTC. It encodes CASTAAGPGSYNEQFF.

In this sample, this clone turned up a few times. V and J are TRBV6-5 and TRBJ2-3, with D perhaps TRBD1 (6 bases). Deletions cut 4 bases from V and 0 bases from J, with 8 bases between. The CDR3 has 14 amino acids. Germline V CDR1 and CDR2: MNHEY, SVGAGI. CDR3: CASSLDSSTDTQYF. The CDR3, as DNA: TGTGCCAGCAGTTTGGACAGCAGCACAGATACGCAGTATTTT.

The rearrangement uses TRBV6-5 and TRBJ1-2; maybe TRBD1 (5 bases). The CDR3 is 14 amino acids. Trimming removed 4 bases at V and 4 bases at J, with 13 bases between. Germline lookup yields CDR1 MNHEY and CDR2 SVGAGI. CDR3 loop: CASSSGTDAYGYTF. CDR3 nucleotide sequence: TGTGCCAGCAGTTCGGGGACGGATGCCTATGGCTACACCTTC.

V usage is TRBV6-5 and J usage is TRBJ1-1; tentative D call: TRBD1 (5 bases). Germline CDR1 and CDR2: MNHEY and SVGAGI. This CDR3 region has 14 residues. The ends were cut back, 2 bases at V and 5 bases at J, with 12 bases in the middle. The CDR3 loop reads CASSYQGLRTEAFF. CDR3 bases: TGTGCCAGCAGTTACCAGGGACTTAGAACTGAAGCTTTCTTT.

J is TRBJ2-3 and V is TRBV5-4; perhaps TRBD2 as D (5 bases). Germline CDR1 is SGHNT and CDR2 is YYREEE (reference sequence). Trimming pared 4 bases from V and 2 bases from J, leaving 17 bases between. The CDR3 length is 16 residues. CDR3 bases: TGTGCCAGCAGCCCATTAGCGTTCCCCCTCACAGATACGCAGTATTTT. It translates to CASSPLAFPLTDTQYF.

This sequence joins TRBV25-1 and TRBJ2-5, with D perhaps given as TRBD1 or TRBD2 (5 bases each). Trimming stripped 5 bases from V and 1 base from J, with 11 bases between. This CDR3 is 14 amino acids long. Germline loops: CDR1 MGHDK, CDR2 SYGVNS. The CDR3, as DNA: TGTGCCAGCAGTTTTTCTGGGGGCCAAGAGACCCAGTACTTC. It yields the protein CASSFSGGQETQYF.

This clone was found a few times. The sample carries other DNA sequences with the same CDR3. This chain connects TRBV11-2 to TRBJ2-7, with 7 bases matching TRBD1. Germline V lookup: CDR1 SGHAT, CDR2 FQNNGV. This CDR3 is built from 13 residues. V lost 1 base, J lost 4 bases, and 1 base stayed unmatched. As DNA, the CDR3 is TGTGCCAGCAGCTTAGGCAGGGGGTACGAGCAGTACTTC. Translated: CASSLGRGYEQYF.

V and J are TRBV7-2 and TRBJ2-7, with a tentative D call TRBD1 (6 bases). Germline CDR1 reads SGHTA; CDR2 reads FQGNSA. Trimming removed 5 bases at V and 0 bases at J, with 17 bases between. The CDR3 loop spans 16 amino acids. This CDR3 is CASSRTKGHFSYEQYF. The CDR3 DNA follows: TGTGCCAGCAGCCGGACCAAGGGACACTTCTCCTACGAGCAGTACTTC.

In its sample, this clone was seen a few times. The rearrangement uses TRBV7-2 and TRBJ2-5; 7 positions agree with TRBD2. The CDR3 runs 14 residues. The V gene's germline CDR1 is SGHTA and CDR2 FQGNSA. J was trimmed by 2 bases and V by 4 bases; bases with no gene match: 4. The CDR3 loop is CASSSPGGQETQYF. In DNA, the CDR3 is TGTGCCAGCAGCTCCCCGGGAGGACAAGAGACCCAGTACTTC.